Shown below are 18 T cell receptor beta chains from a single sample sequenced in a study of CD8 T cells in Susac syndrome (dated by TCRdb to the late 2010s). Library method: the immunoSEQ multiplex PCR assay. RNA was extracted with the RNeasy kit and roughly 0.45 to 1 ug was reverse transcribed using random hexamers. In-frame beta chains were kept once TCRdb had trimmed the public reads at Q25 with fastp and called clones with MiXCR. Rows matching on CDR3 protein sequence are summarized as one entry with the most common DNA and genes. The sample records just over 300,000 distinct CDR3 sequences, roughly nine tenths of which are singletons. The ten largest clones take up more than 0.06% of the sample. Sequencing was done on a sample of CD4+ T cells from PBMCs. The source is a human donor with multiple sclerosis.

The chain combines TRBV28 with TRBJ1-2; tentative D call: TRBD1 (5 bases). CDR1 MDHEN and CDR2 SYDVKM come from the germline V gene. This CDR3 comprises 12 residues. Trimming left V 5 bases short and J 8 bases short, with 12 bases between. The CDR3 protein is CASSPGAHGYTF. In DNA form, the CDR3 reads TGTGCCAGCAGTCCCGGGGCGCACGGCTACACCTTC.

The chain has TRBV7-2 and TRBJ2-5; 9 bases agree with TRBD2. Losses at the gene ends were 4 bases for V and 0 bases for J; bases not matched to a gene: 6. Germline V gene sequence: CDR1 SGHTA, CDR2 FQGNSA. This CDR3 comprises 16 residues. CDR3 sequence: CASSSMLAGNQETQYF. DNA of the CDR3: TGTGCCAGCAGCTCCATGCTAGCGGGGAACCAAGAGACCCAGTACTTC.

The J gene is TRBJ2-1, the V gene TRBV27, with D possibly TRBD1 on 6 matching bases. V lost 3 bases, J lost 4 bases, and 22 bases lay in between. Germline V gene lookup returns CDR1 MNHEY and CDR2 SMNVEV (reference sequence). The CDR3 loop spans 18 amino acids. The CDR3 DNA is TGTGCCAGCAGTTTGGCCCCCCTTACAGGGATGCGTTACAATGAGCAGTTCTTC. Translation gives CASSLAPLTGMRYNEQFF.

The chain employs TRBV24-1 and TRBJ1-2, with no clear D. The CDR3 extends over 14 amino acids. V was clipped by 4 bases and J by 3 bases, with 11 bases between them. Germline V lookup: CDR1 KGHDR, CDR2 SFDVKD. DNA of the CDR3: TGTGCCACCAGTGACCGGCACAGAGACTATGGCTACACCTTC. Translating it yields CATSDRHRDYGYTF.

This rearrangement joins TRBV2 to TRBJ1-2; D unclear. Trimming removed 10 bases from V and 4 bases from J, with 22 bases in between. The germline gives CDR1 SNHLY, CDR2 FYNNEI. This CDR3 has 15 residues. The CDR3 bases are TGTGCCAACTCGAAAGTAGTCCCGGGGATCTATGGCTACACCTTC. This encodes CANSKVVPGIYGYTF.

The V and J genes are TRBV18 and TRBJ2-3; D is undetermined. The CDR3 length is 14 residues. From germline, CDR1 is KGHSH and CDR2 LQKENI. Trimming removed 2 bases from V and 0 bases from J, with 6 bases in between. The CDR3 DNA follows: TGTGCCAGCTCACCAGAATACAGCACAGATACGCAGTATTTT. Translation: CASSPEYSTDTQYF. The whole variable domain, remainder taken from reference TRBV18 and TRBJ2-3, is NAGVMQNPRHLVRRRGQEARLRCSPMKGHSHVYWYRQLPEEGLKFMVYLQKENIIDESGMPKERFSAEFPKEGPSILRIQQVVRGDSAAYFCASSPEYSTDTQYFGPGTRLTVL.

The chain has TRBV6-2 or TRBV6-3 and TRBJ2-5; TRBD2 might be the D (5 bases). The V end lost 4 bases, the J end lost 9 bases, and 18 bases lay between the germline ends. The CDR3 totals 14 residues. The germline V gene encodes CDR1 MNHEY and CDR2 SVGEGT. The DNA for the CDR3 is TGTGCCAGCAGTTCGTCCCTGGGAGTCGGGGCCCAGTACTTC. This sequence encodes CASSSSLGVGAQYF.

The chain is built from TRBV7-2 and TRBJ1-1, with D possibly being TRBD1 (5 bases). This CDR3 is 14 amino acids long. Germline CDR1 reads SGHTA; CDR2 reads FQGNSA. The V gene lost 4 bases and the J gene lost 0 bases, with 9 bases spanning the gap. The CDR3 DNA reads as TGTGCCAGCAGCTCCGAGGGGCTGAACACTGAAGCTTTCTTT. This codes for CASSSEGLNTEAFF. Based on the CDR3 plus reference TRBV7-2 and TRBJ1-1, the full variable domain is GAGVSQSPSNKVTEKGKDVELRCDPISGHTALYWYRQSLGQGLEFLIYFQGNSAPDKSGLPSDRFSAERTGGSVSTLTIQRTQQEDSAVYLCASSSEGLNTEAFFGQGTRLTVV.

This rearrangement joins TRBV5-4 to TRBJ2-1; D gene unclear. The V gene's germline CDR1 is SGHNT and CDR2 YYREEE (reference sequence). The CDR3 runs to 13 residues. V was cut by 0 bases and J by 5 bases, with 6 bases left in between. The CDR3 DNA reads TGTGCCAGCAGCTTGGAGGGCGACAATGAGCAGTTCTTC. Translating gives CASSLEGDNEQFF.

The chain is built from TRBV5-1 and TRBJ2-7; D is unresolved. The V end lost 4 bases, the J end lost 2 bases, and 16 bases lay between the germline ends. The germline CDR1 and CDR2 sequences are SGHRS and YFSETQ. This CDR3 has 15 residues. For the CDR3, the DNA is TGCGCCAGCAGCATGGACGGATCCCTACCCTACGAGCAGTACTTC. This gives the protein CASSMDGSLPYEQYF.

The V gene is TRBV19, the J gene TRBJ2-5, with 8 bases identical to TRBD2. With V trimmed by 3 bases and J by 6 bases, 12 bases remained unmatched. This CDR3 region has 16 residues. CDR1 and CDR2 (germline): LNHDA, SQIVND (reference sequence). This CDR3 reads CASSISGGASIQTQYF. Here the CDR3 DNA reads TGTGCCAGTAGTATCTCCGGGGGGGCCTCCATCCAGACCCAGTACTTC.

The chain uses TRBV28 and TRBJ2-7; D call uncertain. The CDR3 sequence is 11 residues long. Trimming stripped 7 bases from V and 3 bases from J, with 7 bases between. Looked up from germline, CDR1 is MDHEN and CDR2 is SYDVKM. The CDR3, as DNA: TGTGCCAGCACAGCTTTCTACGAGCAGTACTTC. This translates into CASTAFYEQYF.

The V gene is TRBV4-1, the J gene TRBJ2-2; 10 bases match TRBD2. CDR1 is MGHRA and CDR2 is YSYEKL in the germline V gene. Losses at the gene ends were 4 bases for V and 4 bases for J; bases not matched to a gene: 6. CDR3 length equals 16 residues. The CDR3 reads CASSPVAGGITGELFF. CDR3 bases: TGCGCCAGCAGCCCCGTAGCGGGGGGAATCACCGGGGAGCTGTTTTTT.

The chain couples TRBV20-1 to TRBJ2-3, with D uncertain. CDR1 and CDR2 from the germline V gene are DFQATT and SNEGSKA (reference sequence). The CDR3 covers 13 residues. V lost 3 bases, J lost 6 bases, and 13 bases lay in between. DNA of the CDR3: TGCAGTGCTAGGAATAGCCCGGCGGATACGCAGTATTTT. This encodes CSARNSPADTQYF.

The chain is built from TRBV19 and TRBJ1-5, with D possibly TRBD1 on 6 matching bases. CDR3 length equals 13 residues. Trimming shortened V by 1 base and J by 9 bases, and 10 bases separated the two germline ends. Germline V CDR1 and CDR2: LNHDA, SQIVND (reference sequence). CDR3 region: CASSIGGPGPQHF. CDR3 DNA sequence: TGTGCCAGTAGTATAGGGGGGCCCGGGCCCCAGCATTTT.

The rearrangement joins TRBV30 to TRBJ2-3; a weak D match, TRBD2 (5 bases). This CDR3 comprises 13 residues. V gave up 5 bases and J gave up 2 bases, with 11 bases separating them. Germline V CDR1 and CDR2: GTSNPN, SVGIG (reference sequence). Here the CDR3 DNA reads TGTGCCTGGGCGGCGGGTCACACAGATACGCAGTATTTT. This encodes CAWAAGHTDTQYF. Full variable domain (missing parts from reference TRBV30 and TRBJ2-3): SQTIHQWPATLVQPVGSPLSLECTVEGTSNPNLYWYRQAAGRGLQLLFYSVGIGQISSEVPQNLSASRPQDRQFILSSKKLLLSDSGFYLCAWAAGHTDTQYFGPGTRLTVL.

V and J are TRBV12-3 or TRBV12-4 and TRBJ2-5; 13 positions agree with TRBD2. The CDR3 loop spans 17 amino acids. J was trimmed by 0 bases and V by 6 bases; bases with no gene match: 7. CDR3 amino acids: CASRRTSGGPYQETQYF. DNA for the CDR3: TGTGCCAGCAGGAGGACTAGCGGGGGTCCGTACCAAGAGACCCAGTACTTC.

The CDR3 is CASSLERQSLNEQYF. The CDR3 DNA reads TGCGCCAGCAGCTTGGAACGCCAGAGCCTCAACGAGCAGTACTTC. The J gene is TRBJ2-7, the V gene TRBV5-1; unclear D gene. With 0 bases removed from V and 5 bases from J, the gap between germline ends came to 15 bases. Germline CDR1 SGHRS, CDR2 YFSETQ. This CDR3 contains 15 residues. Supplemented by reference TRBV5-1 and TRBJ2-7, the full variable domain reads KAGVTQTPRYLIKTRGQQVTLSCSPISGHRSVSWYQQTPGQGLQFLFEYFSETQRNKGNFPGRFSGRQFSNSRSEMNVSTLELGDSALYLCASSLERQSLNEQYFGPGTRLTVT.